This TCR beta chain was sequenced for a study of blood T cell repertoires in COVID-19. Whole-study context: The United States, Italy and Spain were the sources of the acute and convalescent COVID-19 samples. Nucleic acid was either cDNA or gDNA, and it came from T cells, B-cell-depleted T cells, or PBMCs.

The CDR3 has 12 residues. The V end was cut by 7 bases, the J end by 3 bases, with 13 bases between. Germline V gene data show CDR1 as SQVTM and CDR2 as ANQGSEA. TCRdb's copy holds only in-frame clones and misses some; the assay was immunoSEQ multiplex PCR. The sample includes fewer than 70,000 clones, over 80% seen only once; the top ten take roughly 2.4%. This TCR was sampled from a human donor in a cohort sampled during active COVID-19. The genes are TRBV29-1 and TRBJ2-7, with D tentatively TRBD1 (5 bases). Material: peripheral blood. The CDR3 loop reads CSARVSNYEQYF. CDR3 nucleotides: TGCAGCGCCAGGGTTTCAAACTACGAGCAGTACTTC.